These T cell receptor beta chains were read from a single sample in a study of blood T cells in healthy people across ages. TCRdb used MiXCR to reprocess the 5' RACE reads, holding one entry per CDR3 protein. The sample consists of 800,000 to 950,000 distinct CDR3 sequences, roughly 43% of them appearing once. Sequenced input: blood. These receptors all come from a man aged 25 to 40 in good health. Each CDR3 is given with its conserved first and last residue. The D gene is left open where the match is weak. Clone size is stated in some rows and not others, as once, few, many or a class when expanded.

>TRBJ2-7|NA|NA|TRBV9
TGTGCCAGCAGCGTAGCCCAGTGGTCCTACGAGCAGTACTTC
CASSVAQWSYEQYF
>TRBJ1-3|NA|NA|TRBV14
TGTGCCAGCAGCCAAGACCCCAGGGGACCTCTCTCTGGAAACACCATATATTTT
CASSQDPRGPLSGNTIYF
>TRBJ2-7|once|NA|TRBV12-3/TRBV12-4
TGTGCCAGCCCTAACGGGGGCCCCTACTACGAGCAGTACTTC
CASPNGGPYYEQYF
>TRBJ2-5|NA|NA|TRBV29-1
TGCAGCGTCAGGTACCAAGAGACCCAGTACTTC
CSVRYQETQYF
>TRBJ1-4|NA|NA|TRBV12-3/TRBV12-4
TGTGCCAGCAGTTTAAGAGAAACTAATGAAAAACTGTTTTTT
CASSLRETNEKLFF
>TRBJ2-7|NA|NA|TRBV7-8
TGTGCCAGCAGCCCCCACAGGGCTAGCTCCTACGAGCAGTACTTC
CASSPHRASSYEQYF
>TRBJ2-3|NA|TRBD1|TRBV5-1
TGCACCAGCAGCGCTTCGGGACAGAGCACAGATACGCAGTATTTT
CTSSASGQSTDTQYF
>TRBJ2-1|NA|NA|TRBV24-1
TGTGCCACCAGTGACGCCTGGACAAGCTCCTACAATGAGCAGTTCTTC
CATSDAWTSSYNEQFF
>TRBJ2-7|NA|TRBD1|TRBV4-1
TGCGCCAGCAGCCACCGGGGCGACAGGGTCTCCTACGAGCAGTACTTC
CASSHRGDRVSYEQYF
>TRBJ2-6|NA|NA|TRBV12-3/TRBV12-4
TGTGCCAGCAGTTTCTCGGCAACTGGGGCCAACGTCCTGACTTTC
CASSFSATGANVLTF
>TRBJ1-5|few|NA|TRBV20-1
TGCAGTGCTAGTGTGGGTTCGCCCCAGCATTTT
CSASVGSPQHF
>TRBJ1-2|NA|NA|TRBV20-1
TGCAGTGCTCAACCTCCCCAGGTCGGCTATGGCTACACCTTC
CSAQPPQVGYGYTF
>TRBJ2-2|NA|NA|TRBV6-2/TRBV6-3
TGTGCCAGCAGTGGAGGCAGTTCTCCCGGGGAGCTGTTTTTT
CASSGGSSPGELFF
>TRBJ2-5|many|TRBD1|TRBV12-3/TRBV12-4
TGTGCCAGCAGTACAGGGGTAGAGACCCAGTACTTC
CASSTGVETQYF
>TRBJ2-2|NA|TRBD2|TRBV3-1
TGTGCCAGCAGCCCTCAGCGGGGCACGGGCACCGGGGAGCTGTTTTTT
CASSPQRGTGTGELFF
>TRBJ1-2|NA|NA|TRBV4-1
TGCGCCAGCAGCCGCCCAGACATGTATGGCTACACCTTC
CASSRPDMYGYTF
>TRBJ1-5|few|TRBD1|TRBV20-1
TGCAGTGCTAGAAATAGGGACAGGGGAAATCAGCCCCAGCATTTT
CSARNRDRGNQPQHF
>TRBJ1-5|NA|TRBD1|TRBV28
TGTGCCAGCAGTTGGGACAGGGTGGTTAGCAATCAGCCCCAGCATTTT
CASSWDRVVSNQPQHF
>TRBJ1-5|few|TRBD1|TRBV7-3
TGTGCCAGCAGCGCGCCGGGACAGGGAGCACATAGCAATCAGCCCCAGCATTTT
CASSAPGQGAHSNQPQHF
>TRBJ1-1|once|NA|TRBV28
TGTGCCAGCACCGGAGAGACTGAAGCTTTCTTT
CASTGETEAFF
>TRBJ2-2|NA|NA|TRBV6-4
TGTGCCAGCCGTCCTGGAGGCGACACCGGGGAGCTGTTTTTT
CASRPGGDTGELFF
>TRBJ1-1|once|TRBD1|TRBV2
TGTGCCAGCACAGGACAGGGGTCCACTGAAGCTTTCTTT
CASTGQGSTEAFF
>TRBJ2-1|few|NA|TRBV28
TGTGCCAGCAGTTTACCCCTCGGGTCCTACAATGAGCAGTTCTTC
CASSLPLGSYNEQFF
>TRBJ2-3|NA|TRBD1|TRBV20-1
TGCAGTGCCCCATCGACAGGGGGGGCGACAGATACGCAGTATTTT
CSAPSTGGATDTQYF
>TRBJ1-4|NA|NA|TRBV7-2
TGTGCCAGCAGCCCGACAGCTTATAATGAAAAACTGTTTTTT
CASSPTAYNEKLFF
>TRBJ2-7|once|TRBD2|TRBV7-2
TGTGCCAGCAGCTCAGCCGGCCGGGGACTAGCTTTTGAGCAGTACTTC
CASSSAGRGLAFEQYF
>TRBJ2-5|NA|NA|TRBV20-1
TGCAGTGCTAGACCTCTTGAGCGCCAGGGGAAAGAGACCCAGTACTTC
CSARPLERQGKETQYF
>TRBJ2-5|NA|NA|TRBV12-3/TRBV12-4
TGTGCCAGCAGTAGAGAGGTCAGTACCTACAAGCAGTACTTC
CASSREVSTYKQYF
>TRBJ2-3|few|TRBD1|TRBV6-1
TGTGCCAGCAGTGAAGCCGGACAGGGGGCGGATACGCAGTATTTT
CASSEAGQGADTQYF
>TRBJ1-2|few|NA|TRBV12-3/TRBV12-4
TGTGCCAGCAGGCCCCTATGGGCTAACTATGGCTACACCTTC
CASRPLWANYGYTF
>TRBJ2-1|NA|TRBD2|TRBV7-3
TGTGCCAGCAGCTTAACGAGCGGTAGCGGGGACAATGAGCAGTTCTTC
CASSLTSGSGDNEQFF
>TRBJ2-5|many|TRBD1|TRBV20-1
TGCAGTGCTAGAGACGCGGACAGGCAAGAGACCCAGTACTTC
CSARDADRQETQYF
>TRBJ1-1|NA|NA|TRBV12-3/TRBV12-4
TGTGCCAGCAGTTTAGTTCCAGGGAACACTGAAGCTTTCTTT
CASSLVPGNTEAFF
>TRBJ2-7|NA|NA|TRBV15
TGTGCCACCAGCCCCGAGACGGGGGCCGGCGAGCAGTACTTC
CATSPETGAGEQYF
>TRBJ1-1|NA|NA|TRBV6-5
TGTGCCAGCAGTTACTCTCTCGGACGGGGGATTCACACTGAAGCTTTCTTT
CASSYSLGRGIHTEAFF
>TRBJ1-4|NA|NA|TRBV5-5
TGTGCCAGCAGCTGGCGACAGGCAACTAATGAAAAACTGTTTTTT
CASSWRQATNEKLFF
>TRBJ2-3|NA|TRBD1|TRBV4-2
TGTGCCAGCAGCCGTAATTACAGAGGGGGCAGCAGCACAGATACGCAGTATTTT
CASSRNYRGGSSTDTQYF
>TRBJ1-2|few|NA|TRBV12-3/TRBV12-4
TGTGCCAGCAGCTCAGACAGGAACAACTATGGCTACACCTTC
CASSSDRNNYGYTF
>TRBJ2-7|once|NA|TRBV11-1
TGTGCCAGCAGCTACGCCGGGATAACCTACGAGCAGTACTTC
CASSYAGITYEQYF
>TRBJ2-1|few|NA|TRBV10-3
TGTGCCAGCAGAGAGAGGACAGGAGGGAATGGTTACAATGAGCAGTTCTTC
CASRERTGGNGYNEQFF
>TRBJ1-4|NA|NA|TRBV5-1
TGCGCCAGCAGCGTCCTCGGGGAAACTAATGAAAAACTGTTTTTT
CASSVLGETNEKLFF
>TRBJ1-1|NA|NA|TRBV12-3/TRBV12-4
TGTGCCAGCAGTTTAGACGGGGAGATAATGAACACTGAAGCTTTCTTT
CASSLDGEIMNTEAFF
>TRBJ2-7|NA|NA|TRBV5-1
TGCGCCAGCAGCGATGACATGGGATGGGGGAACTACGAGCAGTACTTC
CASSDDMGWGNYEQYF
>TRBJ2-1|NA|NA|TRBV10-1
TGCGCCAGCAGTGACCTTCTGAAAATGACTCTGAGGGGGGATGAGCAGTTCTTC
CASSDLLKMTLRGDEQFF
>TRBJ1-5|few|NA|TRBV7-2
TGTGCCAGCAGCTTAGAGGGGGGATATCAGCCCCAGCATTTT
CASSLEGGYQPQHF
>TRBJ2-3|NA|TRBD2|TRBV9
TGTGCCAGCAGCGCCCTCGGGGCGGGGGGGCCCACAGATACGCAGTATTTT
CASSALGAGGPTDTQYF
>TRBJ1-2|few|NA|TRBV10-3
TGTGCCATCGGTGAGACCCAGAGGGCAGGTGGCTACACCTTC
CAIGETQRAGGYTF
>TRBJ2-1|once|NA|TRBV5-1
TGCGCCAGCAGCCCGCGACAATATAACTACAATGAGCAGTTCTTC
CASSPRQYNYNEQFF
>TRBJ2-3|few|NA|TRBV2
TGTGCCAGCAGTGGGGAACGCACAGATACGCAGTATTTT
CASSGERTDTQYF